This is a list of T cell receptor beta chains from one sample in a study of PD-1 blockade in classical Hodgkin lymphoma. This table comes from immunoSEQ multiplex PCR, and its TCRdb copy is limited to in-frame clones, with some not included. This sample has 55,000 to 60,000 clones, with more than 85% found just once. The material sequenced was peripheral blood mononuclear cells (PBMCs), taken before the second cycle of nivolumab. The receptor source for this set is a human donor with classical Hodgkin lymphoma. The CDR3 runs from the conserved cysteine through the conserved F or W. Each record gives: V gene, J gene, clone size, D gene, CDR3 DNA, CDR3 protein. A D gene is named only where the DNA matches it firmly. Size values are once, few and many counts, or a class for expanded clones, and some rows have none.

V: TRBV6-5
J: TRBJ2-1
size: NA
D: TRBD2
DNA: TGTGCCAGCAGTTACCAGGGACTAGCGGACGAGCAGTTCTTC
CDR3: CASSYQGLADEQFF

V: TRBV5-4
J: TRBJ2-3
size: NA
D: TRBD2
DNA: TGTGCCAGCAGCTTGAGGTTAACGAGCGGGATTGGCGGGGACACAGATACGCAGTATTTT
CDR3: CASSLRLTSGIGGDTDTQYF

V: TRBV19
J: TRBJ2-7
size: once
D: TRBD1
DNA: TGTGCCAGTACCGGGGACAGGGACTCCGAGCAGTACTTC
CDR3: CASTGDRDSEQYF

V: TRBV6-1
J: TRBJ1-5
size: NA
D: TRBD1
DNA: TGTGCCAGCTCACCGTCGGGACAGGGAGTCCAGCCCCAGCATTTT
CDR3: CASSPSGQGVQPQHF

V: TRBV28
J: TRBJ2-1
size: NA
D: TRBD2
DNA: TGTGCCAGCAGTTGGACTAGCGGGAGTAACAATGAGCAGTTCTTC
CDR3: CASSWTSGSNNEQFF

V: TRBV7-2
J: TRBJ2-7
size: few
D: NA
DNA: TGTGCCAGCAGCTTCCAGGGGGGGACCTCGGGGACAGCGTACGAGCAGTACTTC
CDR3: CASSFQGGTSGTAYEQYF

V: TRBV29-1
J: TRBJ1-2
size: NA
D: NA
DNA: TGCAGCGCACCTGACCGTGCGATCTCTGGCTACACCTTC
CDR3: CSAPDRAISGYTF

V: TRBV19
J: TRBJ2-3
size: NA
D: NA
DNA: TGTGCCAGTGTCAACACAGCTCTTGGGACAGATACGCAGTATTTT
CDR3: CASVNTALGTDTQYF

V: TRBV15
J: TRBJ2-2
size: NA
D: NA
DNA: TGTGCCACCAGACCACAGCATCCCGGGGAGCTGTTTTTT
CDR3: CATRPQHPGELFF

V: TRBV7-6
J: TRBJ2-2
size: NA
D: NA
DNA: TGTGCCAGCAGCCCCTGGCGGACCCAGAACACCGGGGAGCTGTTTTTT
CDR3: CASSPWRTQNTGELFF

V: TRBV5-4
J: TRBJ2-3
size: NA
D: NA
DNA: TGTGCCAGCAGCTCTGACAGGGATACGCAGTATTTT
CDR3: CASSSDRDTQYF

V: TRBV6-1
J: TRBJ1-5
size: NA
D: NA
DNA: TGTGCCAGCAGTGAGCAGAGTTTTAGCAATCAGCCCCAGCATTTT
CDR3: CASSEQSFSNQPQHF

V: TRBV5-1
J: TRBJ2-1
size: once
D: TRBD2
DNA: TGCGCCAGCAGCTTGGAGGGCCCTAGCGGGGAAGATGAGCAGTTCTTC
CDR3: CASSLEGPSGEDEQFF

V: TRBV7-9
J: TRBJ2-5
size: NA
D: NA
DNA: TGTGCCAGCAGCTTCACTGAAGAAGAGACCCAGTACTTC
CDR3: CASSFTEEETQYF

V: TRBV5-4
J: TRBJ2-7
size: NA
D: NA
DNA: TGTGCCAGCAGCGGACCCCCATCCTACGAGCAGTACTTC
CDR3: CASSGPPSYEQYF

V: TRBV7-9
J: TRBJ1-4
size: NA
D: NA
DNA: TGTGCCAGCAGCTTACCGAACGCTGAAAAACTGTTTTTT
CDR3: CASSLPNAEKLFF

V: TRBV9
J: TRBJ2-3
size: once
D: TRBD2
DNA: TGTGCCAGCAGCGTTGGGACTAGCGGGGCAGATACGCAGTATTTT
CDR3: CASSVGTSGADTQYF

V: TRBV19
J: TRBJ1-5
size: NA
D: NA
DNA: TGTGCCAGTAGTAAACAGGGACCGCATAGCAATCAGCCCCAGCATTTT
CDR3: CASSKQGPHSNQPQHF

V: TRBV27
J: TRBJ1-5
size: once
D: TRBD1
DNA: TGTGCCAGCAGTACAACAATTACCGGGACAGGCTATAGCAATCAGCCCCAGCATTTT
CDR3: CASSTTITGTGYSNQPQHF

V: TRBV28
J: TRBJ1-4
size: NA
D: NA
DNA: TGTGCCAGCAGTTCGTTACAGGGCGGGAATGAAAAACTGTTTTTT
CDR3: CASSSLQGGNEKLFF

V: TRBV18
J: TRBJ2-7
size: NA
D: TRBD1
DNA: TGTGCCAGCTCAGCCGGACAGGGGGTACACGAGCAGTACTTC
CDR3: CASSAGQGVHEQYF

V: TRBV14
J: TRBJ2-3
size: NA
D: TRBD1
DNA: TGTGCCAGCAGCCCATGGACAGGGTCCGGCACAGATACGCAGTATTTT
CDR3: CASSPWTGSGTDTQYF

V: TRBV19
J: TRBJ2-1
size: NA
D: NA
DNA: TGTGCCAGTAGTATCAAGGGGCTGGCGTACAATGAGCAGTTCTTC
CDR3: CASSIKGLAYNEQFF

V: TRBV9
J: TRBJ2-5
size: NA
D: NA
DNA: TGTGCCAGCAGCGCAACTAGAGAGACCCAGTACTTC
CDR3: CASSATRETQYF

V: TRBV30
J: TRBJ1-1
size: once
D: NA
DNA: TGTGCCTGGAGTGTCTTCCTGGGGATGAACACTGAAGCTTTCTTT
CDR3: CAWSVFLGMNTEAFF

V: TRBV7-9
J: TRBJ2-7
size: NA
D: NA
DNA: TGTGCCAGCAGCAACTACGACAGGCTCCCGACCTACGAGCAGTACTTC
CDR3: CASSNYDRLPTYEQYF

V: TRBV19
J: TRBJ2-3
size: NA
D: TRBD1
DNA: TGTGCCAGTAGTGCCAGGACAGGGTCTGGCACAGATACGCAGTATTTT
CDR3: CASSARTGSGTDTQYF

V: TRBV9
J: TRBJ2-7
size: NA
D: TRBD1
DNA: TGTGCCAGCAGCGCGGAGACAGGGTCCTACGAGCAGTACTTC
CDR3: CASSAETGSYEQYF

V: TRBV18
J: TRBJ2-1
size: once
D: NA
DNA: TGTGCCAGCTCACCACTGGACAGATACAATGAGCAGTTCTTC
CDR3: CASSPLDRYNEQFF

V: TRBV4-1
J: TRBJ2-3
size: NA
D: NA
DNA: TGCGCCAGCAGCCAAGACTCAAATACGAATCCGGGACACAAGAGCACAGATACGCAGTATTTT
CDR3: CASSQDSNTNPGHKSTDTQYF

V: TRBV28
J: TRBJ2-7
size: NA
D: NA
DNA: TGTGCCAGCGGCGAGGCAGGGATAGAGGACTACGAGCAGTACTTC
CDR3: CASGEAGIEDYEQYF

V: TRBV6-6
J: TRBJ1-4
size: NA
D: NA
DNA: TGTGCCAGCAGCCCGACTCGGGGGGGTGAAAAACTGTTTTTT
CDR3: CASSPTRGGEKLFF